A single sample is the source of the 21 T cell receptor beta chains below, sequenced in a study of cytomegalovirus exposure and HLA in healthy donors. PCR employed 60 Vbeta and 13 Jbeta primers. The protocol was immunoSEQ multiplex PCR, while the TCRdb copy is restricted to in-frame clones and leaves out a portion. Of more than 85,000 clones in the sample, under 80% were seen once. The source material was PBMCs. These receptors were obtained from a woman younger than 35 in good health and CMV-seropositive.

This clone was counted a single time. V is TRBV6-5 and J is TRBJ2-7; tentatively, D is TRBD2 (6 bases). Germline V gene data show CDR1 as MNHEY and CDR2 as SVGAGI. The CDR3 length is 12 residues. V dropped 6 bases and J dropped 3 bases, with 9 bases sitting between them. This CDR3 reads CASRWGDYEQYF. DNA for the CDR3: TGTGCCAGCAGATGGGGGGACTACGAGCAGTACTTC.

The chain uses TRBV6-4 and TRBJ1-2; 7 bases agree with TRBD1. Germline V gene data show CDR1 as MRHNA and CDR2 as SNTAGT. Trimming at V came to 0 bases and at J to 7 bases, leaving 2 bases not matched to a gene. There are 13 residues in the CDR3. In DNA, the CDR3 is TGTGCCAGCAGTGACTCAGGGGGCAGTGGCTACACCTTC. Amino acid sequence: CASSDSGGSGYTF.

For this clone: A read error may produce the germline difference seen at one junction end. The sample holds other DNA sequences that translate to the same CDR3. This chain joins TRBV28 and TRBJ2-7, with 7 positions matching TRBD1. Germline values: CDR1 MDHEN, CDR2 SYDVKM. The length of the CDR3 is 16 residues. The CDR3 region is CASSYTFRDRSYEQYF. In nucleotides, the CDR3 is TGCGCCAGCTCCTACACCTTCCGGGACAGATCCTACGAGCAGTACTTC.

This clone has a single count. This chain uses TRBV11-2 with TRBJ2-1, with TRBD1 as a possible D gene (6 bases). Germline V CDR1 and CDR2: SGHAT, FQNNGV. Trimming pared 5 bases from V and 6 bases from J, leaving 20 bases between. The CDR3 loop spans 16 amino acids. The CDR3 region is CASSQKATRGSNEQFF. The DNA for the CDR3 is TGTGCCAGCAGCCAAAAAGCCACAAGGGGGTCCAATGAGCAGTTCTTC.

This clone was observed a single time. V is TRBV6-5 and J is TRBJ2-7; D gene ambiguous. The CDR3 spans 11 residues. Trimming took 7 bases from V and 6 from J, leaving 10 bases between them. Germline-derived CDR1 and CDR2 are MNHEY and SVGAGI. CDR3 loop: CASNFLGEQYF. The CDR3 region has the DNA TGTGCCAGCAATTTTCTCGGCGAGCAGTACTTC.

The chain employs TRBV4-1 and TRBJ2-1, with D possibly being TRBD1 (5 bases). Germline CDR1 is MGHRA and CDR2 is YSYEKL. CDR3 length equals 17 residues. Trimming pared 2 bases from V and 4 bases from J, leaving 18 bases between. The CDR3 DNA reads TGCGCCAGCAGCCAAAGTTCCGAACAGGTCGGGTACAATGAGCAGTTCTTC. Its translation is CASSQSSEQVGYNEQFF.

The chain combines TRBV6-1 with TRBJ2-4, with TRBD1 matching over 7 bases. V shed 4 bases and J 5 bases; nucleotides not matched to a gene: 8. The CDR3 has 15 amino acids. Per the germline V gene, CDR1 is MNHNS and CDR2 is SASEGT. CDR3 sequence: CASSALLTGENIQYF. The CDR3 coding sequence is TGTGCCAGCAGTGCCCTACTTACAGGGGAAAACATTCAGTACTTC.

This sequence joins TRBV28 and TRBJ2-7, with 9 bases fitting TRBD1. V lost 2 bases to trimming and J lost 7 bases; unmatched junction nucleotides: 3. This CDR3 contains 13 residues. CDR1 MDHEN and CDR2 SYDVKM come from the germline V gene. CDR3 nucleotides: TGTGCCAGCAGTTTAGACAGGGGGTGGGAGCAGTACTTC. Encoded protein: CASSLDRGWEQYF.

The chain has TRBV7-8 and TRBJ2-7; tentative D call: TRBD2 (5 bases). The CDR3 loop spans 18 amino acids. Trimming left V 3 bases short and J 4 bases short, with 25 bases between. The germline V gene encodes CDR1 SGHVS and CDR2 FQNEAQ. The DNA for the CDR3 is TGTGCCAGCAGCTTGGAGGTGGGCCCCGCGCAATCTCTTTACGAGCAGTACTTC. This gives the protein CASSLEVGPAQSLYEQYF.

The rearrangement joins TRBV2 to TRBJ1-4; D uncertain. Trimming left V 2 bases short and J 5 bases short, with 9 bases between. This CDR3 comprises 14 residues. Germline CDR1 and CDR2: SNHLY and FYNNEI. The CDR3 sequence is CASSEMRSNEKLFF. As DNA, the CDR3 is TGTGCCAGCAGTGAAATGCGTTCCAATGAAAAACTGTTTTTT.

The CDR3 DNA reads as TGTGCCAGCAGTTTCCACCGACAGGCTGAGCAGTACTTC. Translation: CASSFHRQAEQYF. The chain recombines TRBV27 with TRBJ2-7, with D perhaps TRBD1 (6 bases). Germline CDR1 reads MNHEY; CDR2 reads SMNVEV (reference sequence). The CDR3 is 13 amino acids. V was trimmed by 3 bases and J by 7 bases, leaving 13 bases between them.

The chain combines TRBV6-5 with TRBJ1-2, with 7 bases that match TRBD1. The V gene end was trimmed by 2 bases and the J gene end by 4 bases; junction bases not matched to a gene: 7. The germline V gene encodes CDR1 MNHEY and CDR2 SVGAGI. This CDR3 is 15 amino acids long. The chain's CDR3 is CASSYRRTGRYGYTF. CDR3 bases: TGTGCCAGCAGTTACCGGAGGACAGGCCGCTATGGCTACACCTTC.

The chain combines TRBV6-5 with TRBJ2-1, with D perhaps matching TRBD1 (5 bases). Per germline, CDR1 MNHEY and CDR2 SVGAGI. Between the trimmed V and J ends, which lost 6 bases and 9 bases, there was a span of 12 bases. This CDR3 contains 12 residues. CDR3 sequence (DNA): TGTGCCAGCAGGGCCCAGGGCTTTGAGCAGTTCTTC. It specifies CASRAQGFEQFF.

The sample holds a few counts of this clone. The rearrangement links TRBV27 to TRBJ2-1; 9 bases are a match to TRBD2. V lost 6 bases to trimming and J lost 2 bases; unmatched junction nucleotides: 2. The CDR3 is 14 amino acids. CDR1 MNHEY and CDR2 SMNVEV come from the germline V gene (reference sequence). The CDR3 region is CASRTSGTYNEQFF. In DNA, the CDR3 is TGTGCCAGCAGGACTAGCGGAACCTACAATGAGCAGTTCTTC.

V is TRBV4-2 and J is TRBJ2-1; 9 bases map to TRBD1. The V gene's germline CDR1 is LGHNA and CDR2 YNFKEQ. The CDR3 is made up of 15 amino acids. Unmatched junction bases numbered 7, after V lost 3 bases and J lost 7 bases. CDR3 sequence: CASSHTRTGVNEQFF. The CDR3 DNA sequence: TGTGCCAGCAGCCACACTAGGACAGGGGTAAATGAGCAGTTCTTC.

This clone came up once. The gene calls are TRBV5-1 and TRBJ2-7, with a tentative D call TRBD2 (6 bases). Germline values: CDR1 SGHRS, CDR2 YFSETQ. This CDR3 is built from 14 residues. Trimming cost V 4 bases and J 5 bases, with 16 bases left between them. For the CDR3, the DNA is TGCGCCAGCAGCATCTTTAGCGGTCCGGACGAGCAGTACTTC. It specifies CASSIFSGPDEQYF.

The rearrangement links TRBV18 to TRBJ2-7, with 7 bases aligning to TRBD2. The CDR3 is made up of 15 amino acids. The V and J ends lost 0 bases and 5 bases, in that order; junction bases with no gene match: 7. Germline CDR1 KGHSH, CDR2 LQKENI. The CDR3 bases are TGTGCCAGCTCACCACCGGCGCGGGAGTACGACGAGCAGTACTTC. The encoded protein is CASSPPAREYDEQYF.

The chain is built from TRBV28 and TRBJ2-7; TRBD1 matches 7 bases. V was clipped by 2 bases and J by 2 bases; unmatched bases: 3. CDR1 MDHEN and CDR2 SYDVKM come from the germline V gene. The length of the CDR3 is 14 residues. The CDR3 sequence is CASSLGTVPYEQYF. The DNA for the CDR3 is TGTGCCAGCAGTTTAGGGACAGTGCCCTACGAGCAGTACTTC. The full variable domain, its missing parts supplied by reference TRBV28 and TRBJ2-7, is DVKVTQSSRYLVKRTGEKVFLECVQDMDHENMFWYRQDPGLGLRLIYFSYDVKMKEKGDIPEGYSVSREKKERFSLILESASTNQTSMYLCASSLGTVPYEQYFGPGTRLTVT.

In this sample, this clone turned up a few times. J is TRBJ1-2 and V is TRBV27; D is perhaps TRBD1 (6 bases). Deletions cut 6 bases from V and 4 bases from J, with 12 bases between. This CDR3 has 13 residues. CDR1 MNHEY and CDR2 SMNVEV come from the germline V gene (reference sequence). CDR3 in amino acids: CASRGGWGYGYTF. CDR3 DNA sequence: TGTGCCAGCAGAGGGGGATGGGGCTATGGCTACACCTTC.

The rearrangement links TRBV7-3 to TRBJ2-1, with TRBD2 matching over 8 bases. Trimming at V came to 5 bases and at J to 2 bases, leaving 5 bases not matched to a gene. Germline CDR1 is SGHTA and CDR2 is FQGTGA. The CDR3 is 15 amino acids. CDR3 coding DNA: TGTGCCAGCAGCCCAATAGCGGGAACCTACAATGAGCAGTTCTTC. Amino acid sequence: CASSPIAGTYNEQFF.

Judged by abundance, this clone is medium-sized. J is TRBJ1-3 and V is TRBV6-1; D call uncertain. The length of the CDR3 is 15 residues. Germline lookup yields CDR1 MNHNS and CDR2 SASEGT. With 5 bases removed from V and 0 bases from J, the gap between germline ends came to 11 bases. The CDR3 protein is CASSQVGSSGNTIYF. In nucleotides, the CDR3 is TGTGCCAGCAGTCAAGTGGGGAGCTCTGGAAACACCATATATTTT.